The 11 T cell receptor beta chains in this list originate from one sample, sequenced in a study of T cells in Graves' hyperthyroidism and ophthalmopathy. RNA transcripts provided the source from which TCR beta CDR3 regions were amplified. First-round RT-PCR of the TCR CDR3 relied on the HTBI primer set. MiXCR was run by TCRdb on the multiplex PCR reads, yielding one entry per CDR3 protein. The sample includes hundreds of thousands of distinct CDR3 sequences, approximately 15% seen only once; the top ten take 13%. Sequencing was done on a sample of blood. These receptors were collected from a man aged 18 to 35 with Graves' ophthalmopathy.

This chain joins TRBV10-1 and TRBJ1-1; 8 positions match TRBD1. CDR3 size: 13 residues. V lost 5 bases and J lost 4; bases outside the gene matches: 3. Germline CDR1 reads WNHNN; CDR2 reads SYGVQD (reference sequence). CDR3 sequence (DNA): TGCGCCAGCAGTCGGACAGGGAGCACTGAAGCTTTCTTT. It specifies CASSRTGSTEAFF.

This clonotype was seen many times. This chain uses TRBV29-1 with TRBJ2-7; 8 bases fit TRBD1. Per germline, CDR1 SQVTM and CDR2 ANQGSEA. V lost 4 bases, J lost 3 bases, and 5 bases stayed unmatched. There are 13 residues in the CDR3. This chain's CDR3 is CSVGAGQDYEQYF. CDR3 DNA sequence: TGCAGCGTTGGGGCGGGACAGGACTACGAGCAGTACTTC.

This clonotype was detected many times. The chain links TRBV2 to TRBJ2-1; TRBD2 matches 7 bases. The CDR3 spans 12 residues. Trimming at V came to 9 bases and at J to 10 bases, leaving 9 bases not matched to a gene. The germline CDR1 and CDR2 sequences are SNHLY and FYNNEI. Here the CDR3 DNA reads TGTGCCAGTCATCTAGCGGCCTGGGAGCAGTTCTTC. Protein sequence: CASHLAAWEQFF.

This clonotype was observed at least ten times. The chain uses TRBV24-1 and TRBJ2-3; D possibly corresponds to TRBD1 (6 bases). Germline V CDR1 and CDR2: KGHDR, SFDVKD. CDR3 size: 15 residues. The V gene lost 4 bases and the J gene lost 4 bases, with 14 bases spanning the gap. CDR3 sequence reads: CATSERTVHADTQYF. CDR3 DNA sequence: TGTGCCACCAGTGAACGGACAGTCCACGCAGATACGCAGTATTTT.

This clonotype was picked up many times. The V call is TRBV20-1, the J call TRBJ2-3, with a tentative D call TRBD2 (6 bases). The germline CDR1 and CDR2 sequences are DFQATT and SNEGSKA (reference sequence). Trimming took 4 bases from V and 3 from J, leaving 14 bases between them. The CDR3 loop spans 14 amino acids. CDR3 DNA: TGCAGTGCTACCGGGAGTGTGGGTACAGATACGCAGTATTTT. Amino acid sequence: CSATGSVGTDTQYF.

The rearrangement uses TRBV5-1 and TRBJ1-1; 9 bases match TRBD1. The CDR3 sequence is 15 residues long. Germline assignment: CDR1 SGHRS and CDR2 YFSETQ. After removal of 0 bases from V and 4 bases from J, the junction contained 4 bases not matched to a gene. The CDR3 DNA follows: TGCGCCAGCAGCTTGGACCCGGGACAGGGCACTGAAGCTTTCTTT. Translating it yields CASSLDPGQGTEAFF.

Regarding this clonotype: This may come from a read error, since a much larger clone is one base off. The chain recombines TRBV3-1 with TRBJ2-2, with TRBD2 matching over 9 bases. The CDR3 contains 15 residues. Germline CDR1 LGHDT, CDR2 YNNKEL (reference sequence). The CDR3 reads CVSSPSGDGAGELFF. CDR3 DNA: TGTGTCAGCAGCCCTAGCGGGGACGGTGCCGGGGAGCTGTTTTTT.

In its sample, this clonotype was seen many times. The rearrangement joins TRBV18 to TRBJ2-7, with 10 bases that match TRBD1. The germline CDR1 and CDR2 sequences are KGHSH and LQKENI. J was trimmed by 1 base and V by 4 bases; bases with no gene match: 4. The CDR3 sequence is 15 residues long. CDR3 in DNA: TGTGCCAGCTCACTGGGACAGGGGCAATCCTACGAGCAGTACTTC. Protein product: CASSLGQGQSYEQYF.

This clonotype was detected only a few times. This chain connects TRBV20-1 to TRBJ2-5, with 7 bases aligning to TRBD2. Germline values: CDR1 DFQATT, CDR2 SNEGSKA (reference sequence). The CDR3 runs 14 residues. V lost 5 bases and J lost 3; bases outside the gene matches: 9. CDR3 region: CSALRTLAEETQYF. CDR3 bases: TGCAGTGCTCTCAGGACGCTAGCGGAAGAGACCCAGTACTTC.

This clonotype showed up many times. V is TRBV7-2 and J is TRBJ2-3, with D tentatively TRBD1 (5 bases). This CDR3 contains 15 residues. Germline lookup yields CDR1 SGHTA and CDR2 FQGNSA. V lost 3 bases and J lost 6, with 16 bases in between. The DNA of the CDR3 is TGTGCCAGCAGCTTCAATGGGCAGGGAATGGATACGCAGTATTTT. Translation gives CASSFNGQGMDTQYF.

This clonotype was observed many times. The chain recombines TRBV11-3 with TRBJ2-5; 12 bases align to TRBD2. After removal of 5 bases from V and 5 bases from J, the junction contained 9 bases not matched to a gene. The CDR3 runs to 16 residues. The V gene's germline CDR1 is SGHNT and CDR2 YENEEA. CDR3 loop: CASSPRTSGVRETQYF. CDR3 in DNA: TGTGCCAGCAGCCCCCGGACTAGCGGGGTACGGGAGACCCAGTACTTC.